This T cell receptor (beta chain) originates from a study of regulatory T cells in long-lasting Graves disease (dated by TCRdb to the early 2020s). In terms of the full investigation: Newly diagnosed Graves' disease patients had taken antithyroid drugs for less than 3 months. A total of 35 or so samples were covered by TCR sequencing, comprising some 13 persistent and around 20 newly diagnosed Graves' disease patients. Patients with persistent Graves' disease were compared with patients with newly diagnosed Graves' disease using TCR sequencing and RNA sequencing of peripheral blood. The study was registered as a clinical trial and conducted in China.

From a lookup of the germline V gene (reference sequence), CDR1 and CDR2 are DFQATT and SNEGSKA. The CDR3 has 17 amino acids, counting the end cysteine and phenylalanine. Only the CDR3 part of the read is kept: 51 bases, read in frame from the first base. V gives up 1 base and J gives up 4 bases, and the segment between their germline ends measures 23 bases. Reading the label with the study, this specimen's time point is: newly diagnosed GD, antithyroid drugs for less than 3 months. For both TCR sequencing and RNA sequencing, RNA was extracted from PBMCs using TRIzol. The diagnosis of Graves' disease was made according to American Thyroid Association guidelines. Patients for the study were recruited at an endocrinology department in Xi'an, China. Each patient gave 8.5 to 9.5 milliliters of peripheral blood, collected in an EDTA anticoagulant tube. Ficoll Paque Plus density gradient separation was used to isolate PBMCs, and no further T cell sorting was performed. RNA quality was checked with an Agilent 2100 Bioanalyzer and agarose gel, and concentration with a NanoDrop 2000.

Broad study findings and their caveats: Compared with newly diagnosed patients, persistent Graves' disease patients had lower TCR Shannon entropy and fewer highly expanded clones, which suggests clonal expansion. Because the primary lesion, thyroid tissue, could not be accessed, the study looked at peripheral blood alone. The authors acknowledged the small sample size as a limitation that may reduce accuracy. Sequencing and analysis were limited to the TCR beta chain. More public clonotypes were shared among persistent patients (about 2,800) than among newly diagnosed patients (under 1,000). Preferential use of TRBV28, TRBJ1-2 and TRBJ2-5 was observed in persistent disease, whereas TRBV20-1 and TRBJ2-1 were favored in newly diagnosed disease.

Preparation of the library involved multiplex PCR. These reads were obtained on an Illumina HiSeq 4000. TCR beta libraries were built with iRepertoire HTBI primers and Arm-PCR amplification of CDR3 regions. Before sequencing, the PCR products underwent gel purification. In the paper's pipeline: A total of 62 TRBV and some 13 TRBJ segments were identified across samples and were used for gene usage analysis of CDR3 amino acid clonotypes. COPE and FqMerger were used to merge filtered high-quality paired reads into contigs. BLAST was used to align contigs to the IMGT TRBV, TRBD and TRBJ reference genes, and CDR3 was defined following IMGT. Clonotypes above 0.1% frequency were classified as highly expanded clones. Repertoire diversity was measured by Shannon entropy, and V-J evenness by the Gini coefficient. A clonotype was considered public if more than one individual shared it. TCRdb applied fastp at Q25 and MiXCR to the public reads, then kept only in-frame beta chains. Every CDR3 protein is listed once, alongside the most common genes and DNA of its rows. These V and J calls are TCRdb output, not the study's own analysis. The sample table records 200,000 to 250,000 distinct CDR3 sequences; around 19% of these occur just once. The ten largest clones capture about an eighth of the sample.

This clonotype occurred many times. Its antigen target is currently unknown. No much larger clone exists at a distance of one base, and base qualities are not known. This same sample was also part of a study on T cells in Graves' hyperthyroidism and ophthalmopathy. That second publication adds: A patient counted as having stable Graves' hyperthyroidism if no progression to ophthalmopathy occurred over 18 months of follow-up. Hyperthyroidism patients were newly diagnosed, had a disease duration of under 2 months, and were aged 18 to 65 years. Any patient with an uncontrolled infection, another autoimmune disease, pregnancy or lactation was excluded. Diagnoses were established on the basis of clinical symptoms, serum thyroxine and TRAb, thyroid ultrasound, and orbital computed tomography. A first-round RT-PCR of the TCR CDR3 used the HTBI primer set with the Qiagen OneStep RT-PCR kit. Blood samples also contained most of the expanded thyroid clonotypes (frequency above 0.001), which suggests that blood repertoires may reflect thyroid immune responses. Ophthalmopathy was separated from stable hyperthyroidism by a 13 V-J signature model, with over 85% sensitivity and approximately 84% specificity obtained in cross-validation and 80%/75% obtained in testing. During validation, the model predicted progression to ophthalmopathy a median of approximately six months ahead of onset, with more than 55% sensitivity and 72.22% specificity. A discovery cohort of about a hundred patients, about 40 with Graves' ophthalmopathy and about 58 with stable Graves' hyperthyroidism, was used to find distinguishing TCR V-J signatures. Whether ophthalmopathy could be predicted prospectively was tested in an independent validation cohort made up of approximately 19 hyperthyroidism patients plus 17 patients who later progressed to ophthalmopathy. For training and testing, the roughly 100 patients in the discovery cohort were randomly divided in a 7:3 ratio. Thyroid tissue and blood T-cell repertoires from more than 5 Graves' hyperthyroidism patients were also compared in the study. After sampling, hyperthyroidism patients received methimazole starting at 30 mg daily, and ophthalmopathy patients received high-dose intravenous methylprednisolone. A second multiplex PCR round built the libraries, followed by size selection and purification. The libraries were sequenced on an Illumina HiSeq2000 using paired-end 100 bp reads. SOAPnuke was used to process the raw data, removing reads that contained adapters or uncalled bases, had a mean Phred below 15, or lacked an exact match to the constant primer or identifier. High-quality paired reads were merged using COPE v1.2.5, and each unique nucleotide sequence was defined as a clonotype. MiTCR v1.1 was used to align the clonotypes against IMGT TRBV, TRBD and TRBJ reference segments. Only V-J combinations with frequency above 0.0001, covering about 99% of repertoires, were analysed. A TCS score was defined as the ratio of F50 (clonal expansion) to E x V (chaos), with BLOSUM62-based TCRdist applied between CDR3 peptides within each V-J. Welch's t-statistics and random forest reduced approximately 520 V-J features to roughly 13, which were used in a naive Bayes classifier (R e1071). No statistical method was used to set the sample size in advance, and investigators knew the group allocation. The paper reports TCR Vbeta CDR3 sequencing of over 120 peripheral blood samples: under 45 ophthalmopathy, about 75 hyperthyroidism and around 17 progressor patients.

The chain was built from TRBV20-1 and TRBJ2-7, with the D gene possibly TRBD1 or TRBD2, each one fitting 6 bases. The origin of this receptor is a woman younger than 45 with Graves disease. Donor details come from another sample of the same person, matched by shared clones. Sequences were derived from peripheral blood mononuclear cells (PBMCs), sampled at new diagnosis, from a patient treated with antithyroid drugs. The CDR3 reads CSARGRGGVWRGYEQYF. The DNA sequence is as follows: TGCAGTGCTAGAGGACGAGGGGGTGTGTGGAGGGGGTACGAGCAGTACTTC.